The 6 T cell receptor beta chains below were found in one sample sequenced in a study of identical twins. TCRdb independently ran MiXCR on the 5' RACE reads; one entry per CDR3 protein. The sample lists roughly 700,000 distinct CDR3 sequences; around 8.6% were seen once. These same records also appear under a second study, on yellow fever vaccine responses in identical twins.

Sequencing was performed on PBMCs. The receptor source for this set is a woman between 18 and 29 years old in good health.

This clonotype was counted between two and nine times. Germline is not matched at one junction end, which may reflect a read error. The J gene is TRBJ2-1, the V gene TRBV7-7; the D gene is possibly TRBD2 (6 bases). The CDR3 has 16 residues. The germline V gene has CDR1 SSHAT and CDR2 FNYEAQ (reference sequence). The CDR3 DNA reads TGTGCTAGCAGCTTAGAGTCACGCGCGGGATACAATGAGCAGTTCTTC. Protein product: CASSLESRAGYNEQFF.

The V gene is TRBV5-6, the J gene TRBJ2-7; 8 nucleotides match TRBD1. The CDR3 consists of 15 residues. Losses at the gene ends were 6 bases for V and 0 bases for J; bases not matched to a gene: 8. CDR1 SGHDT and CDR2 YYEEEE come from the germline V gene. CDR3 region: CASTQTGGNSYEQYF. CDR3 coding DNA: TGTGCCAGCACCCAAACAGGGGGGAACTCCTACGAGCAGTACTTC.

This clonotype came up many times. V and J are TRBV12-3 or TRBV12-4 and TRBJ2-7; D is undetermined. Trimming shortened V by 6 bases and J by 0 bases, and 15 bases separated the two germline ends. The CDR3 runs to 15 residues. The CDR3 coding sequence is TGTGCCAGCAGCGAGGACCCCCGCAACTCCTACGAGCAGTACTTC. Protein product: CASSEDPRNSYEQYF.

The V gene is TRBV7-2, the J gene TRBJ2-1, with 8 nucleotides matching TRBD1. CDR1 is SGHTA and CDR2 is FQGNSA in the germline V gene. V shed 3 bases and J 9 bases; nucleotides not matched to a gene: 7. This CDR3 spans 14 amino acids. CDR3 sequence reads: CASSFGTGVREQFF. The CDR3 coding sequence is TGTGCCAGCAGCTTCGGGACAGGAGTTCGTGAGCAGTTCTTC.

The sample holds a few counts of this clonotype. The chain links TRBV2 to TRBJ2-7; 9 positions agree with TRBD1. The V gene's germline CDR1 is SNHLY and CDR2 FYNNEI. J was trimmed by 5 bases and V by 8 bases; bases with no gene match: 7. This CDR3 contains 13 residues. CDR3 loop: CASDRDRADEQYF. CDR3 DNA: TGTGCCAGCGACCGGGACAGGGCCGACGAGCAGTACTTC.

The V gene is TRBV7-2, the J gene TRBJ1-3; 11 positions agree with TRBD1. V trimming: 4 bases; J trimming: 4 bases; junction bases outside the gene matches: 6. CDR1 is SGHTA and CDR2 is FQGNSA in the germline V gene. The length of the CDR3 is 16 residues. The CDR3 sequence is CASSSWTGGEGNTIYF. The DNA for the CDR3 is TGTGCCAGCAGCTCCTGGACAGGGGGCGAGGGAAACACCATATATTTT.